These 8 T cell receptor beta chains originate from one sample sequenced in a study of CD8+ T cells in alopecia areata. Reverse transcribed after extraction, RNA yielded cDNA as the sequencing template. Data came from immunoSEQ multiplex PCR; TCRdb stores just in-frame clones and leaves some out. The data contain around 190,000 clones, over 60% of them singletons. Treatment indicated: oral pan-JAK inhibitor, 5-10 mg twice daily. The sample was CD4+ T cells sorted from blood, taken at week 4, from a patient treated with tofacitinib. Receptors were obtained from a human donor with alopecia areata.

The rearrangement links TRBV7-9 to TRBJ2-5, with a weak D call TRBD1 (6 bases). This CDR3 spans 15 amino acids. Germline V gene lookup returns CDR1 SEHNR and CDR2 FQNEAQ (reference sequence). V lost 5 bases, J lost 4 bases, and 17 bases lay in between. The CDR3: CASSTHRVGLETQYF. The CDR3 nucleotides read TGTGCCAGCAGCACGCACAGGGTTGGGTTAGAGACCCAGTACTTC.

The chain couples TRBV7-9 to TRBJ2-1; TRBD1 is a possible D gene (6 bases). Per germline, CDR1 SEHNR and CDR2 FQNEAQ (reference sequence). This CDR3 contains 16 residues. V lost 1 base and J 4 bases, leaving 14 bases between the germline ends. CDR3 coding DNA: TGTGCCAGCAGCTTAGATTTGGGGACATTATACAATGAGCAGTTCTTC. Translating gives CASSLDLGTLYNEQFF.

This clone was picked up a small number of times. The chain has TRBV29-1 and TRBJ2-3, with 8 bases identical to TRBD2. With 7 bases clipped from V and 6 bases from J, the junction kept 9 bases outside the gene matches. Germline V gene lookup returns CDR1 SQVTM and CDR2 ANQGSEA. The CDR3 is 13 residues long. As DNA, the CDR3 is TGCAGCGCGACCGGGACTAGTCCGGATACGCAGTATTTT. Amino acid sequence: CSATGTSPDTQYF.

The chain carries TRBV5-6 and TRBJ1-2; D is perhaps TRBD1 (5 bases). CDR1 SGHDT and CDR2 YYEEEE come from the germline V gene. Trimming left V 4 bases short and J 5 bases short, with 9 bases between. This CDR3 spans 12 amino acids. Here the CDR3 reads CASSAGTYGYTF. The CDR3 coding sequence is TGTGCCAGCAGCGCAGGGACTTATGGCTACACCTTC.

V usage is TRBV7-2 and J usage is TRBJ1-1; D is undetermined. V lost 1 base and J 0 bases, leaving 18 bases between the germline ends. This CDR3 region has 18 residues. Per germline, CDR1 SGHTA and CDR2 FQGNSA. The CDR3 sequence: CASSLVDWKSLMNTEAFF. The CDR3 DNA follows: TGTGCCAGCAGCTTAGTTGATTGGAAGTCGCTCATGAACACTGAAGCTTTCTTT.

The chain recombines TRBV29-1 with TRBJ1-2; 9 nucleotides align to TRBD1. Germline assignment: CDR1 SQVTM and CDR2 ANQGSEA. Unmatched junction bases numbered 2, after V lost 6 bases and J lost 6 bases. The CDR3 extends over 11 amino acids. CDR3 DNA: TGCAGCGTGTGGACAGGGGATGGCTACACCTTC. Its protein product is CSVWTGDGYTF.

CDR3 region: CASSLTGGYTF. CDR3 DNA sequence: TGTGCCAGCAGCTTAACCGGTGGCTACACCTTC. The chain carries TRBV7-9 and TRBJ1-2; D unclear. The V end was cut by 2 bases, the J end by 7 bases, with 5 bases between. The CDR3 extends over 11 amino acids. Germline CDR1 is SEHNR and CDR2 is FQNEAQ (reference sequence).

The genes are TRBV15 and TRBJ2-3; D not certain. V was shortened by 0 bases and J by 4 bases, with 32 bases between the two germline ends. The CDR3 has 22 amino acids. From germline, CDR1 is LNHNV and CDR2 YYDKDF (reference sequence). CDR3 amino acids: CATSRDPKRATPRSWLADTQYF. DNA of the CDR3: TGTGCCACCAGCAGAGATCCGAAGAGAGCCACACCCCGCTCTTGGCTGGCAGATACGCAGTATTTT.